A single sample is the source of the 27 T cell receptor beta chains below, sequenced in a study of T cell responses to AZD1222 COVID-19 vaccine (dated by TCRdb to the early 2020s). The meaning of the sample's time point label: baseline before first vaccination. Receptor libraries were prepared by the immunoSEQ multiplex PCR assay. TCRdb's version of the immuneACCESS table is confined to in-frame rearrangements and falls short of the full clone set. An unresolved V gene accounts for under half of the shortfall where checked; the remainder is of unknown origin. This sample comprises roughly 130,000 clones, approximately 90% of them detected only once. The top ten hold 1.4% to 1.5% of the sample. Material: peripheral blood, obtained on day 0 of AZD1222 vaccination. The receptors originated from an adult in good health.

The chain combines TRBV7-9 with TRBJ2-7; 9 bases agree with TRBD1. CDR3 length: 15 residues. Germline assignment: CDR1 SEHNR and CDR2 FQNEAQ (reference sequence). The trim removed 1 base at V and 3 bases at J, leaving 4 bases unmatched. DNA of the CDR3: TGTGCCAGCAGCTTAGAAGACAGGGGGGTCTACGAGCAGTACTTC. The encoded protein is CASSLEDRGVYEQYF.

CDR3 protein: CASRSDRALAKNIQYF. For the CDR3, the DNA is TGTGCCAGCAGATCGGACAGGGCCCTAGCCAAAAACATTCAGTACTTC. This chain joins TRBV7-8 and TRBJ2-4, with 8 bases lining up with TRBD1. Trimming at V came to 6 bases and at J to 0 bases, leaving 7 bases not matched to a gene. The CDR3 contains 16 residues. Germline CDR1 is SGHVS and CDR2 is FQNEAQ.

The chain links TRBV23-1 to TRBJ1-4; 7 nucleotides match TRBD1. TRBV23-1 is an ORF, and what it does is uncertain. The CDR3 contains 15 residues. Losses at the gene ends were 4 bases for V and 1 base for J; bases not matched to a gene: 3. CDR3 DNA: TGCGCCAGCAGTCCCCACAGGGGAACTAATGAAAAACTGTTTTTT. The encoded protein is CASSPHRGTNEKLFF.

The rearrangement links TRBV6-5 to TRBJ2-7, with D perhaps TRBD1 (6 bases). Trimming shortened V by 0 bases and J by 4 bases, and 13 bases separated the two germline ends. The length of the CDR3 is 15 residues. Germline-derived CDR1 and CDR2 are MNHEY and SVGAGI. CDR3 nucleotides: TGTGCCAGCAGTTACTCGGGATCACAGGGATACGAGCAGTACTTC. This sequence encodes CASSYSGSQGYEQYF.

J is TRBJ1-1 and V is TRBV27, with 7 bases fitting TRBD1. This CDR3 is built from 19 residues. After removal of 2 bases from V and 0 bases from J, the junction contained 15 bases not matched to a gene. CDR1 MNHEY and CDR2 SMNVEV come from the germline V gene (reference sequence). The CDR3 is CASSLPPKTGFGLNTEAFF. CDR3 bases: TGTGCCAGCAGTTTACCCCCTAAGACAGGGTTTGGACTGAACACTGAAGCTTTCTTT.

The chain joins TRBV7-8 to TRBJ1-1, with a tentative D call TRBD1 (5 bases). Between the trimmed V and J ends, which lost 5 bases and 5 bases, there was a span of 15 bases. CDR1 is SGHVS, CDR2 FQNEAQ, per germline. The CDR3 extends over 14 amino acids. CDR3 loop: CASSPFPGVTEAFF. The CDR3 nucleotides are TGTGCCAGCAGCCCCTTCCCGGGGGTGACTGAAGCTTTCTTT.

The V and J genes are TRBV11-2 and TRBJ1-3; weak D call: TRBD1 (5 bases). The length of the CDR3 is 13 residues. The V end lost 5 bases, the J end lost 4 bases, and 9 bases lay between the germline ends. Germline V CDR1 and CDR2: SGHAT, FQNNGV. CDR3 coding DNA: TGTGCCAGCAGCCCCAGGGTCGGAAACACCATATATTTT. Protein: CASSPRVGNTIYF. Full variable domain (rest looked up from reference TRBV11-2 and TRBJ1-3): EAGVAQSPRYKIIEKRQSVAFWCNPISGHATLYWYQQILGQGPKLLIQFQNNGVVDDSQLPKDRFSAERLKGVDSTLKIQPAKLEDSAVYLCASSPRVGNTIYFGEGSWLTVV.

This chain links TRBV2 with TRBJ2-7; 9 bases line up with TRBD1. Germline loops: CDR1 SNHLY, CDR2 FYNNEI. V lost 2 bases to trimming and J lost 4 bases; unmatched junction nucleotides: 6. The CDR3 sequence is 15 residues long. The CDR3 nucleotides are TGTGCCAGCAGTGAATTCCCGGGACAGGGTTACGAGCAGTACTTC. Encoded protein: CASSEFPGQGYEQYF.

The V gene is TRBV27, the J gene TRBJ1-2; 7 nucleotides align to TRBD1. J gave up 5 bases and V 5 bases, and 11 bases lay outside the gene matches. Germline CDR1 and CDR2: MNHEY and SMNVEV (reference sequence). This CDR3 comprises 15 residues. The DNA of the CDR3 is TGTGCCAGCAGTCCCGCCCGACAGGGTATTTATGGCTACACCTTC. Translation gives CASSPARQGIYGYTF.

V is TRBV9 and J is TRBJ2-3, with 11 bases lining up with TRBD2. CDR1 is SGDLS and CDR2 is YYNGEE in the germline V gene. This CDR3 is built from 15 residues. Trimming at V came to 0 bases and at J to 10 bases, leaving 7 bases not matched to a gene. CDR3 amino acids: CASSVEVSGGGPQYF. CDR3 nucleotides: TGTGCCAGCAGCGTAGAGGTTAGCGGGGGGGGTCCGCAGTATTTT.

The chain joins TRBV5-1 to TRBJ2-7; D remains unclear. The length of the CDR3 is 13 residues. Germline CDR1 and CDR2: SGHRS and YFSETQ. Deletions cut 0 bases from V and 3 bases from J, with 7 bases between. In DNA, the CDR3 is TGCGCCAGCAGCTTGGACAGAGACTACGAGCAGTACTTC. The encoded protein is CASSLDRDYEQYF.

The chain has TRBV28 and TRBJ1-1; 8 nucleotides line up with TRBD1. The junction had 10 bases not matched to a gene; V was cut back by 9 bases and J by 7 bases. The CDR3 contains 13 residues. Germline-derived CDR1 and CDR2 are MDHEN and SYDVKM. The DNA of the CDR3 is TGTGCCAGTCAGACCACAGGGGGATTTGAAGCTTTCTTT. This codes for CASQTTGGFEAFF. The full variable domain, rest sourced from reference TRBV28 and TRBJ1-1, is DVKVTQSSRYLVKRTGEKVFLECVQDMDHENMFWYRQDPGLGLRLIYFSYDVKMKEKGDIPEGYSVSREKKERFSLILESASTNQTSMYLCASQTTGGFEAFFGQGTRLTVV.

The chain couples TRBV19 to TRBJ2-7; D may be TRBD2 (5 bases). CDR1 and CDR2 from the germline V gene are LNHDA and SQIVND (reference sequence). The CDR3 runs to 14 residues. Trimming cost V 2 bases and J 4 bases, with 12 bases left between them. The CDR3 nucleotides are TGTGCCAGTAGTATAAGTCTCCGGGGATACGAGCAGTACTTC. Translating it yields CASSISLRGYEQYF.

This chain links TRBV4-1 with TRBJ2-4; D could derive from TRBD1 or TRBD2 (6 bases each). Germline CDR1 and CDR2: MGHRA and YSYEKL. V lost 3 bases and J 6 bases, leaving 21 bases between the germline ends. This CDR3 comprises 17 residues. The CDR3, as DNA: TGCGCCAGCAGCCAGAGCCCCGCCGGGGGCATCGGAAACATTCAGTACTTC. Residues: CASSQSPAGGIGNIQYF.

In this sample, this clone turned up a few times. J is TRBJ2-1 and V is TRBV4-1; no reliable D call. Trimming left V 0 bases short and J 9 bases short, with 3 bases between. The CDR3 covers 11 residues. Germline V CDR1 and CDR2: MGHRA, YSYEKL. The chain's CDR3 is CASSQDSEQFF. The DNA of the CDR3 is TGCGCCAGCAGCCAAGATAGTGAGCAGTTCTTC.

The chain has TRBV9 and TRBJ1-3; D not resolved. The V gene lost 4 bases and the J gene lost 0 bases, with 8 bases spanning the gap. Germline V gene data show CDR1 as SGDLS and CDR2 as YYNGEE. The CDR3 is 14 residues long. DNA of the CDR3: TGTGCCAGCAGCTCCGCGGGCTCTGGAAACACCATATATTTT. It specifies CASSSAGSGNTIYF.

The chain uses TRBV5-1 and TRBJ2-7; a possible D gene is TRBD2 (7 bases). The CDR3 has 15 amino acids. CDR1 SGHRS and CDR2 YFSETQ come from the germline V gene. Trimming cost V 2 bases and J 7 bases, with 19 bases left between them. The DNA of the CDR3 is TGCGCCAGCAGCTTTGAACAGGGAGGGTCGAGGGAGCAGTACTTC. It codes for CASSFEQGGSREQYF.

The CDR3 protein is CASSWDRGINEQFF. The CDR3 bases are TGTGCCAGCAGTTGGGACAGGGGAATCAATGAGCAGTTCTTC. The genes are TRBV6-5 and TRBJ2-1; TRBD1 agrees at 10 bases. This CDR3 is 14 amino acids long. Germline assignment: CDR1 MNHEY and CDR2 SVGAGI. J was trimmed by 6 bases and V by 4 bases; bases with no gene match: 3.

The chain links TRBV9 to TRBJ1-1, with D perhaps TRBD1 (6 bases). The CDR3 runs to 16 residues. CDR1 SGDLS and CDR2 YYNGEE come from the germline V gene. V was pared by 0 bases and J by 0 bases, with 12 bases between. Here the CDR3 DNA reads TGTGCCAGCAGCGTAGACCCGGACAGCATGAACACTGAAGCTTTCTTT. Translating it yields CASSVDPDSMNTEAFF.

The J gene is TRBJ2-6, the V gene TRBV6-5; no firm D call. The germline V and J ends were trimmed by 5 bases and 6 bases, with 11 bases remaining between them. This CDR3 has 14 amino acids. Germline lookup yields CDR1 MNHEY and CDR2 SVGAGI. This chain's CDR3 is CASSPDWKANVLTF. The CDR3 region has the DNA TGTGCCAGCAGTCCCGACTGGAAGGCCAACGTCCTGACTTTC.

The rearrangement links TRBV10-3 to TRBJ1-5; 8 bases line up with TRBD1. The length of the CDR3 is 15 residues. V gave up 6 bases and J gave up 4 bases; unmatched junction bases: 8. Per the germline V gene, CDR1 is ENHRY and CDR2 is SYGVKD. CDR3 residues: CAISLDRGPNQPQHF. The DNA of the CDR3 is TGTGCCATCAGCCTAGACAGGGGCCCTAATCAGCCCCAGCATTTT.

V usage is TRBV5-6 and J usage is TRBJ1-1, with D unresolved. This CDR3 has 14 residues. V lost 2 bases, J lost 1 base, and 9 bases lay in between. Germline lookup yields CDR1 SGHDT and CDR2 YYEEEE. CDR3 loop: CASSFPDGNTEAFF. The CDR3 bases are TGTGCCAGCAGCTTCCCAGACGGGAACACTGAAGCTTTCTTT.

The V call is TRBV11-2, the J call TRBJ1-1; tentatively, D is TRBD1 (5 bases). Germline V CDR1 and CDR2: SGHAT, FQNNGV. This CDR3 spans 17 amino acids. Trimming removed 2 bases from V and 3 bases from J, with 19 bases in between. DNA for the CDR3: TGTGCCAGCAGCTTAACCCCATACAGGACATCCCACACTGAAGCTTTCTTT. This encodes CASSLTPYRTSHTEAFF. Together with reference TRBV11-2 and TRBJ1-1, the CDR3 gives the full variable domain: EAGVAQSPRYKIIEKRQSVAFWCNPISGHATLYWYQQILGQGPKLLIQFQNNGVVDDSQLPKDRFSAERLKGVDSTLKIQPAKLEDSAVYLCASSLTPYRTSHTEAFFGQGTRLTVV.

This clone occurred a few times. The J gene is TRBJ2-3, the V gene TRBV7-2, with D possibly matching TRBD2 (7 bases). Germline V gene lookup returns CDR1 SGHTA and CDR2 FQGNSA. V lost 8 bases to trimming and J lost 1 base, with 10 bases between them. CDR3 size: 13 residues. The CDR3 loop reads CASGGAGTDTQYF. Here the CDR3 DNA reads TGTGCCAGCGGGGGGGCGGGCACAGATACGCAGTATTTT.

J is TRBJ1-2 and V is TRBV28, with a possible D match to TRBD1 (6 bases). The germline V gene encodes CDR1 MDHEN and CDR2 SYDVKM. Trimming pared 6 bases from V and 9 bases from J, leaving 17 bases between. CDR3 length: 13 residues. CDR3 region: CASRNNGGSSYTF. DNA for the CDR3: TGTGCCAGCAGAAATAATGGGGGCTCGAGCTACACCTTC.

This clone has just a few counts. The genes are TRBV7-2 and TRBJ2-2; D is unresolved. The CDR3 spans 15 residues. Germline V gene sequence: CDR1 SGHTA, CDR2 FQGNSA. Trimming pared 4 bases from V and 4 bases from J, leaving 13 bases between. The CDR3 nucleotides are TGTGCCAGCAGCTCAAGACTGCCGCGCACCGGGGAGCTGTTTTTT. Translating gives CASSSRLPRTGELFF.

The rearrangement uses TRBV28 and TRBJ1-2; D remains ambiguous. This CDR3 contains 13 residues. Germline lookup yields CDR1 MDHEN and CDR2 SYDVKM. V lost 0 bases and J 7 bases, leaving 9 bases between the germline ends. DNA of the CDR3: TGTGCCAGCAGTTTATGGGCCCACCGTGGCTACACCTTC. Protein: CASSLWAHRGYTF.